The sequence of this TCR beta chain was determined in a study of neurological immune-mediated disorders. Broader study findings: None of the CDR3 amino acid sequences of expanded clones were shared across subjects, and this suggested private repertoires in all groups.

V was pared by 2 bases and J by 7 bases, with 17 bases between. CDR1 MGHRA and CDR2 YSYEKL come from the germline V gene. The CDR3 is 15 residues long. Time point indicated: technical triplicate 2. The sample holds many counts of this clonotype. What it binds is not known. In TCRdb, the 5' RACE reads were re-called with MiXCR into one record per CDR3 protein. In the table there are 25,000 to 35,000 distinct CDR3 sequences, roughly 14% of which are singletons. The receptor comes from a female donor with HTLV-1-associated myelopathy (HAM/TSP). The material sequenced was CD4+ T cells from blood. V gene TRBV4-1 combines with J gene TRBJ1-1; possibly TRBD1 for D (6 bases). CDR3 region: CASSQLVSQGDEAFF. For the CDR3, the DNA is TGCGCCAGCAGCCAATTAGTATCACAGGGTGATGAAGCTTTCTTT.